This is a list of T cell receptor beta chains from one sample in a study of regulatory T cells in long-lasting Graves disease. MiXCR was run by TCRdb on the multiplex PCR reads, yielding one entry per CDR3 protein. This sample has more than 400,000 distinct CDR3 sequences, with around 15% found just once. The same sample was also used in a study of T cells in Graves' hyperthyroidism and ophthalmopathy.

Here the sequenced sample was peripheral blood mononuclear cells (PBMCs), taken at new diagnosis, from a patient treated with antithyroid drugs. The receptors originated from a man aged 35 to 55 with Graves disease. CDR3s include the opening cysteine and the closing phenylalanine or tryptophan. A D gene is named only where the DNA matches it firmly. The size field is filled for only some rows; it gives once, few, many or a size class.

d_gene: NA
abundance: many
len: 17
v_gene: TRBV7-8
j_gene: TRBJ2-1
CDR3aa: CASSSMTTQSGFNEQFF
CDR3nt: TGTGCCAGCAGCTCCATGACTACCCAAAGTGGTTTCAATGAGCAGTTCTTC

d_gene: NA
abundance: many
len: 17
v_gene: TRBV5-1
j_gene: TRBJ2-6
CDR3aa: CASSRGPGGRGANVLTF
CDR3nt: TGCGCCAGCAGCCGGGGACCTGGTGGGCGTGGGGCCAACGTCCTGACTTTC

d_gene: NA
abundance: many
len: 15
v_gene: TRBV4-1
j_gene: TRBJ2-1
CDR3aa: CASSQDTSWYNEQFF
CDR3nt: TGCGCCAGCAGCCAAGATACTAGCTGGTACAATGAGCAGTTCTTC

d_gene: TRBD1
abundance: many
len: 15
v_gene: TRBV5-1
j_gene: TRBJ1-3
CDR3aa: CASSPGQNSGNTIYF
CDR3nt: TGCGCCAGCAGCCCGGGACAGAACTCGGGAAACACCATATATTTT

d_gene: NA
abundance: few
len: 16
v_gene: TRBV11-2
j_gene: TRBJ2-7
CDR3aa: CASSPTQGLPAYEQYF
CDR3nt: TGTGCCAGCAGCCCGACACAGGGACTACCCGCCTACGAGCAGTACTTC

d_gene: TRBD2
abundance: few
len: 16
v_gene: TRBV6-5
j_gene: TRBJ2-2
CDR3aa: CASSYLAGGRTGELFF
CDR3nt: TGTGCCAGCAGTTACCTAGCGGGAGGCCGGACCGGGGAGCTGTTTTTT

d_gene: NA
abundance: many
len: 15
v_gene: TRBV6-2/TRBV6-3
j_gene: TRBJ2-2
CDR3aa: CASSYPDYVTGELFF
CDR3nt: TGTGCCAGCAGTTACCCCGACTATGTAACCGGGGAGCTGTTTTTT

d_gene: TRBD1
abundance: few
len: 14
v_gene: TRBV30
j_gene: TRBJ2-5
CDR3aa: CAWSVGTGGETQYF
CDR3nt: TGTGCCTGGAGTGTTGGGACAGGGGGCGAGACCCAGTACTTC

d_gene: NA
abundance: many
len: 13
v_gene: TRBV20-1
j_gene: TRBJ2-3
CDR3aa: CSASPPNTDTQYF
CDR3nt: TGCAGTGCTAGCCCCCCCAACACAGATACGCAGTATTTT

d_gene: NA
abundance: many
len: 15
v_gene: TRBV28
j_gene: TRBJ2-7
CDR3aa: CASSPPGRRAYEQYF
CDR3nt: TGTGCCAGCAGCCCTCCTGGGAGGAGGGCCTACGAGCAGTACTTC

d_gene: NA
abundance: NA
len: 14
v_gene: TRBV24-1
j_gene: TRBJ2-7
CDR3aa: CATSDSGTPLQQYF
CDR3nt: TGTGCCACCAGTGACTCAGGGACCCCTCTCCAGCAGTACTTC

d_gene: TRBD2
abundance: many
len: 16
v_gene: TRBV28
j_gene: TRBJ2-3
CDR3aa: CASSFVEREGSDTQYF
CDR3nt: TGTGCCAGCAGTTTTGTAGAGCGGGAGGGCTCAGATACGCAGTATTTT

d_gene: TRBD2
abundance: NA
len: 15
v_gene: TRBV6-1
j_gene: TRBJ2-3
CDR3aa: CASSTGTSGSDTQYF
CDR3nt: TGTGCCAGCAGCACCGGGACTAGCGGCTCAGATACGCAGTATTTT

d_gene: TRBD1
abundance: once
len: 14
v_gene: TRBV28
j_gene: TRBJ1-5
CDR3aa: CASSFSTGWVPQHF
CDR3nt: TGTGCCAGCAGTTTTTCGACAGGGTGGGTGCCCCAGCATTTT

d_gene: TRBD1
abundance: many
len: 15
v_gene: TRBV27
j_gene: TRBJ2-3
CDR3aa: CASSTRDRATDTQYF
CDR3nt: TGTGCCAGCAGTACCAGGGACAGGGCCACAGATACGCAGTATTTT

d_gene: NA
abundance: NA
len: 18
v_gene: TRBV12-3/TRBV12-4
j_gene: TRBJ2-2
CDR3aa: CASSSYAPGRPGSGELFF
CDR3nt: TGTGCCAGCAGTAGTTACGCCCCGGGACGGCCTGGCTCCGGGGAGCTGTTTTTT

d_gene: NA
abundance: many
len: 13
v_gene: TRBV30
j_gene: TRBJ2-1
CDR3aa: CAWSVASPNEQFF
CDR3nt: TGTGCCTGGAGTGTAGCTAGCCCCAATGAGCAGTTCTTC

d_gene: NA
abundance: NA
len: 12
v_gene: TRBV24-1
j_gene: TRBJ2-1
CDR3aa: CATSDFNREQFF
CDR3nt: TGTGCCACCAGTGATTTTAACCGTGAGCAGTTCTTC

d_gene: NA
abundance: many
len: 14
v_gene: TRBV28
j_gene: TRBJ2-5
CDR3aa: CASSGSAIEETQYF
CDR3nt: TGTGCCAGCAGTGGTTCAGCTATAGAAGAGACCCAGTACTTC

d_gene: TRBD1
abundance: NA
len: 17
v_gene: TRBV6-5
j_gene: TRBJ2-1
CDR3aa: CASSYSVDRAPLDEQLF
CDR3nt: TGTGCCAGCAGTTACTCGGTTGACAGGGCCCCTTTGGATGAGCAGCTCTTC

d_gene: TRBD2
abundance: many
len: 16
v_gene: TRBV28
j_gene: TRBJ2-3
CDR3aa: CASSSPQRGSTDTQYF
CDR3nt: TGTGCCAGCAGTTCCCCCCAGCGGGGATCCACAGATACGCAGTATTTT

d_gene: NA
abundance: many
len: 14
v_gene: TRBV2
j_gene: TRBJ2-1
CDR3aa: CASKIPGYYNEQFF
CDR3nt: TGTGCCAGCAAGATTCCGGGATACTACAATGAGCAGTTCTTC

d_gene: NA
abundance: NA
len: 10
v_gene: TRBV29-1
j_gene: TRBJ2-1
CDR3aa: CSVGPTGLFF
CDR3nt: TGCAGCGTTGGCCCGACAGGTTTGTTCTTC

d_gene: TRBD1
abundance: NA
len: 15
v_gene: TRBV29-1
j_gene: TRBJ2-2
CDR3aa: CSVGTGGALTGELFF
CDR3nt: TGCAGCGTTGGGACAGGGGGCGCGCTCACCGGGGAGCTGTTTTTT

d_gene: NA
abundance: many
len: 15
v_gene: TRBV7-3
j_gene: TRBJ2-1
CDR3aa: CASSLLRGVNNEQFF
CDR3nt: TGTGCCAGCAGCTTATTGCGCGGGGTGAACAATGAGCAGTTCTTC

d_gene: NA
abundance: many
len: 13
v_gene: TRBV3-1
j_gene: TRBJ1-1
CDR3aa: CASSHLTEIEAFF
CDR3nt: TGTGCCAGCAGCCACCTCACAGAGATTGAAGCTTTCTTT

d_gene: TRBD2
abundance: many
len: 16
v_gene: TRBV6-5
j_gene: TRBJ2-2
CDR3aa: CASSYPSGRARGELFF
CDR3nt: TGTGCCAGCAGTTACCCTAGCGGGAGGGCAAGGGGGGAGCTGTTTTTT

d_gene: NA
abundance: NA
len: 16
v_gene: TRBV7-2
j_gene: TRBJ2-2
CDR3aa: CASSFTGSPNTGELFF
CDR3nt: TGTGCCAGCAGCTTTACCGGGAGCCCGAACACCGGGGAGCTGTTTTTT

d_gene: NA
abundance: NA
len: 15
v_gene: TRBV6-1
j_gene: TRBJ2-7
CDR3aa: CASSDPGAGSYEQYF
CDR3nt: TGTGCCAGCAGTGACCCCGGGGCGGGTTCCTACGAGCAGTACTTC

d_gene: TRBD2
abundance: NA
len: 13
v_gene: TRBV20-1
j_gene: TRBJ2-3
CDR3aa: CSSLAGWTDTQYF
CDR3nt: TGCAGTTCCTTAGCGGGATGGACAGATACGCAGTATTTT

d_gene: NA
abundance: NA
len: 14
v_gene: TRBV25-1
j_gene: TRBJ2-1
CDR3aa: CASSDGGRFGEQFF
CDR3nt: TGTGCCAGCAGTGATGGAGGGAGGTTTGGTGAGCAGTTCTTC

d_gene: TRBD2
abundance: many
len: 15
v_gene: TRBV12-3/TRBV12-4
j_gene: TRBJ2-1
CDR3aa: CASSLVSGSRDEQFF
CDR3nt: TGTGCCAGCAGTTTAGTAAGCGGGAGTAGGGATGAGCAGTTCTTC

d_gene: TRBD2
abundance: NA
len: 15
v_gene: TRBV7-3
j_gene: TRBJ2-1
CDR3aa: CASSTTSGTGNEQFF
CDR3nt: TGTGCCAGCAGCACTACTAGCGGGACAGGCAATGAGCAGTTCTTC

d_gene: NA
abundance: NA
len: 15
v_gene: TRBV5-1
j_gene: TRBJ2-1
CDR3aa: CASSLEGVAYNEQFF
CDR3nt: TGCGCCAGCAGCTTGGAAGGGGTCGCCTACAATGAGCAGTTCTTC

d_gene: NA
abundance: many
len: 14
v_gene: TRBV18
j_gene: TRBJ2-3
CDR3aa: CASSRRGDPDTQYF
CDR3nt: TGTGCCAGCTCACGTAGGGGAGACCCAGATACGCAGTATTTT

d_gene: TRBD1
abundance: NA
len: 16
v_gene: TRBV7-3
j_gene: TRBJ2-2
CDR3aa: CASSFTGTGGTGELFF
CDR3nt: TGTGCCAGCAGCTTTACCGGGACAGGGGGGACCGGGGAGCTGTTTTTT

d_gene: NA
abundance: NA
len: 11
v_gene: TRBV29-1
j_gene: TRBJ2-7
CDR3aa: CSVVVFDEQYF
CDR3nt: TGCAGCGTTGTGGTCTTCGATGAGCAGTACTTC

d_gene: NA
abundance: few
len: 12
v_gene: TRBV11-3
j_gene: TRBJ1-2
CDR3aa: CASSEGRHGYTF
CDR3nt: TGTGCCAGCAGCGAAGGGAGACATGGCTACACCTTC

d_gene: TRBD1
abundance: many
len: 16
v_gene: TRBV5-6
j_gene: TRBJ2-7
CDR3aa: CASSNPRGQGVDEQYF
CDR3nt: TGTGCCAGCAGTAACCCCCGTGGGCAGGGGGTAGACGAGCAGTACTTC

d_gene: NA
abundance: many
len: 12
v_gene: TRBV20-1
j_gene: TRBJ1-5
CDR3aa: CSAQRGNQPQHF
CDR3nt: TGCAGTGCCCAAAGGGGAAATCAGCCCCAGCATTTT

d_gene: NA
abundance: NA
len: 15
v_gene: TRBV11-3
j_gene: TRBJ2-1
CDR3aa: CASSLDPDARNELFF
CDR3nt: TGTGCCAGCAGCTTAGACCCCGACGCTAGGAATGAGCTGTTCTTC

d_gene: NA
abundance: few
len: 14
v_gene: TRBV15
j_gene: TRBJ1-5
CDR3aa: CATSRDGGGQPQHF
CDR3nt: TGTGCCACCAGCAGAGACGGAGGAGGTCAGCCCCAGCATTTT

d_gene: NA
abundance: NA
len: 14
v_gene: TRBV4-2
j_gene: TRBJ2-3
CDR3aa: CASSQEGGGDTQYF
CDR3nt: TGTGCCAGCAGCCAAGAGGGTGGGGGGGATACGCAGTATTTT

d_gene: NA
abundance: NA
len: 12
v_gene: TRBV19
j_gene: TRBJ2-3
CDR3aa: CASSIVADTQYF
CDR3nt: TGTGCCAGTAGTATTGTCGCAGATACGCAGTATTTT

d_gene: TRBD1
abundance: few
len: 17
v_gene: TRBV7-9
j_gene: TRBJ1-6
CDR3aa: CASSLDPGQGARSPLHF
CDR3nt: TGTGCCAGCAGCTTAGACCCGGGACAGGGGGCGCGGTCACCCCTCCACTTT

d_gene: NA
abundance: many
len: 13
v_gene: TRBV20-1
j_gene: TRBJ2-7
CDR3aa: CSAREDIAGRQYF
CDR3nt: TGCAGTGCTAGAGAAGACATAGCCGGGAGGCAGTACTTC